The present T cell receptor beta chain was sequenced within a study of T cell responses to AZD1222 COVID-19 vaccine. Study observations and caveats: The study found Spike-specific TCR breadth and depth rose after two AZD1222 doses. Clonal diversity may have been underestimated in mostly white British donors. Repertoires were collected only later (after the peak T cell response had occurred).

The repertoire was sequenced with immunoSEQ multiplex PCR; TCRdb's copy has only in-frame clones and lacks some. The table lists over 75,000 clones, 70% to 90% of them singletons. The V gene lost 5 bases and the J gene lost 5 bases, with 9 bases spanning the gap. The V gene's germline CDR1 is SNHLY and CDR2 FYNNEI. The CDR3 is 12 residues long. About this clone: The antigen remains undetermined.

V gene TRBV2 combines with J gene TRBJ2-5; D is undetermined. The material sequenced was peripheral blood, taken 28 days after the second AZD1222 dose. The source is an adult who received the AZD1222 COVID-19 vaccine. Here the CDR3 reads CASSPRVETQYF. The CDR3 nucleotides read TGTGCCAGCAGTCCCCGGGTGGAGACCCAGTACTTC.